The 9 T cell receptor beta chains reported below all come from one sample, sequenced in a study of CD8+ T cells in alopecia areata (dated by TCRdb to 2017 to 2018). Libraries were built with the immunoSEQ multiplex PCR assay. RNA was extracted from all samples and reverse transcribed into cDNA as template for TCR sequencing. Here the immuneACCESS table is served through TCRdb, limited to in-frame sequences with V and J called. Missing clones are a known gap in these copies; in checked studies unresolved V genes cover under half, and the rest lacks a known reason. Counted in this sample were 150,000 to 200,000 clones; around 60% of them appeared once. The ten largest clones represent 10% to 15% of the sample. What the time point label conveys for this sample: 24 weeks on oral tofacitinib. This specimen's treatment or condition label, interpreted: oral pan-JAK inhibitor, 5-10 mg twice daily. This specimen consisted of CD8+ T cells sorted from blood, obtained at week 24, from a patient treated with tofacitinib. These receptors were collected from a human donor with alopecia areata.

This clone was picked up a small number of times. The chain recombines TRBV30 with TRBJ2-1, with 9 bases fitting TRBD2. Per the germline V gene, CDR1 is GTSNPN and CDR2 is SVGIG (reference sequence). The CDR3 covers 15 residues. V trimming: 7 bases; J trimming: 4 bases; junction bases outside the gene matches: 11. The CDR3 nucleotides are TGTGCCTATGGGCCGAGGACTAGCGCGTACAATGAGCAGTTCTTC. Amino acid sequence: CAYGPRTSAYNEQFF.

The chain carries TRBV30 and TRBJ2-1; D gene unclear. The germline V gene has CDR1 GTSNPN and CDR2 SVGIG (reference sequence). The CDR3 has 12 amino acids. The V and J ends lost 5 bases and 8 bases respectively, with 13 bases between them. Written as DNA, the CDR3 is TGTGCCTGGGGTCCGGACGGCGATGAGCAGTTCTTC. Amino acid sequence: CAWGPDGDEQFF.

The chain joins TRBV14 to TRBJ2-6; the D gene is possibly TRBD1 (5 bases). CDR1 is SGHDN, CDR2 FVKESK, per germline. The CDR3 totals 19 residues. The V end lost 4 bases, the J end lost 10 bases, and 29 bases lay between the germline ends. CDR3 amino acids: CASSPQIIIWGDNVNVLTF. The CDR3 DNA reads TGTGCCAGCAGCCCCCAGATAATTATATGGGGCGACAACGTAAACGTCCTGACTTTC. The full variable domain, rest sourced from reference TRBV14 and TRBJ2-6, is EAGVTQFPSHSVIEKGQTVTLRCDPISGHDNLYWYRRVMGKEIKFLLHFVKESKQDESGMPNNRFLAERTGGTYSTLKVQPAELEDSGVYFCASSPQIIIWGDNVNVLTFGAGSRLTVL.

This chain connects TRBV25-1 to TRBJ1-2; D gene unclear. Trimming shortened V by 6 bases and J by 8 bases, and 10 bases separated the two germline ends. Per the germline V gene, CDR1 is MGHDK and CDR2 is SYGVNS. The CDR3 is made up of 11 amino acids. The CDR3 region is CASSRGHGYTF. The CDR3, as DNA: TGTGCCAGCAGCCGGGGTCACGGCTACACCTTC.

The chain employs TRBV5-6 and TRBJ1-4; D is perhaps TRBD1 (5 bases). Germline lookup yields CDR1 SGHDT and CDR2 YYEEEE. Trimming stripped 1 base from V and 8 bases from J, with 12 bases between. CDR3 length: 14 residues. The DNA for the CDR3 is TGTGCCAGCAGCTTGTCAGGGTCGGGGGAAAAACTGTTTTTT. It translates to CASSLSGSGEKLFF.

The CDR3 bases are TGTGCCAGCAGCTTAGCGCAGGGGGGGCAGCCCCAGCATTTT. It yields the protein CASSLAQGGQPQHF. The rearrangement uses TRBV7-8 and TRBJ1-5; TRBD1 aligns across 7 bases. V lost 0 bases to trimming and J lost 7 bases; unmatched junction nucleotides: 3. Germline V gene data show CDR1 as SGHVS and CDR2 as FQNEAQ. This CDR3 is built from 14 residues.

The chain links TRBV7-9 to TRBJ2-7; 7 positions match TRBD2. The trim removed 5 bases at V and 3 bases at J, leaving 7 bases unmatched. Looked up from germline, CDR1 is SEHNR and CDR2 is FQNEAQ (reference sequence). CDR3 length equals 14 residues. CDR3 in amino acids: CASSPRGTHYEQYF. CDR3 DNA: TGTGCCAGCAGCCCGCGGGGGACTCACTACGAGCAGTACTTC.

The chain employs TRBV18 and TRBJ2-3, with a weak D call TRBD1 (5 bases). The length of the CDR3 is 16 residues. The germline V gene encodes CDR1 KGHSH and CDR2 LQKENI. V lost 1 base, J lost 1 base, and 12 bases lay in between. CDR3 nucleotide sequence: TGTGCCAGCTCACCACGACCAGGGTATGGCACAGATACGCAGTATTTT. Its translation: CASSPRPGYGTDTQYF.

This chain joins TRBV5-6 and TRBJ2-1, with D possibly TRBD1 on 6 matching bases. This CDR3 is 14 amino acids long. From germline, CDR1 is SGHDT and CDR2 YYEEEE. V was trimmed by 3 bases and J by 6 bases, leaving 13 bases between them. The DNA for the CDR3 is TGTGCCAGCAGCTCAGGGGATGATCTCAATGAGCAGTTCTTC. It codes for CASSSGDDLNEQFF.